This T cell receptor (beta chain) derives from a study of cytomegalovirus exposure and HLA in healthy donors. Whole-study results and caveats: The tendency of first-cohort TCR clusters to co-occur in the 130 or so validation repertoires was identified by a subsequent analysis. In vitro assays verified that a few CMV-associated chains recognized CMV antigens specifically.

In the case of this clone: As yet, its antigen is unknown.

The assay was immunoSEQ multiplex PCR, and TCRdb's table has in-frame clones only and misses some. The repertoire holds 150,000 to 200,000 clones, with more than 75% as singletons. The donors were members of the validation cohort comprising 120 subjects, separate from the roughly 670-subject first cohort. CDR1 SGHRS and CDR2 YFSETQ come from the germline V gene. The CDR3 is 15 residues long. Unmatched junction bases numbered 5, after V lost 2 bases and J lost 4 bases. The receptor comes from a man aged 18 to 29 in good health and CMV-seronegative. Source material: PBMCs. The chain recombines TRBV5-1 with TRBJ1-3; 8 nucleotides align to TRBD1. The CDR3 loop is CASSFSGGAGNTIYF. The CDR3 nucleotides read TGCGCCAGCAGCTTCTCAGGGGGCGCGGGAAACACCATATATTTT.